This T cell receptor beta chain was identified during a study of response to subunit inactivated influenza vaccine. Study-wide results and caveats: Every seasonal influenza vaccination brings in few new T cells, the authors suggested.

The CDR3 is 19 amino acids. Germline-derived CDR1 and CDR2 are MDHEN and SYDVKM. V gave up 3 bases and J gave up 2 bases, with 24 bases separating them. With regard to this clonotype: Its antigen is still unknown.

TCRdb independently ran MiXCR on the RT-PCR reads; one entry per CDR3 protein. The sample lists hundreds of thousands of distinct CDR3 sequences; under 15% were seen once. The clonotype comes from a man between 50 and 59 years old who received an inactivated influenza vaccine. The chain joins TRBV28 to TRBJ2-3; D uncertain. Sequences were derived from PBMCs from blood, sampled roughly 6 weeks after vaccination. The CDR3 spells CASSFFLGGSSSSTDTQYF. Written as DNA, the CDR3 is TGTGCCAGCAGTTTTTTTTTGGGCGGTTCCAGCTCTTCCACAGATACGCAGTATTTT.